This T cell receptor beta chain appears in the sequencing data of a study of blood T cell repertoires in COVID-19. On the study more broadly: Samples came from the United States, Italy and Spain, spanning acute and convalescent COVID-19. T cells, B-cell-depleted T cells, or PBMCs supplied cDNA or gDNA.

The germline CDR1 and CDR2 sequences are SQVTM and ANQGSEA. This CDR3 is built from 12 residues. Trimming pared 5 bases from V and 8 bases from J, leaving 15 bases between. Original processing notes: Counts of nucleated cells, estimated from reference gene primer amplification, were obtained. Libraries were prepared by immunoSEQ multiplex PCR; TCRdb keeps only in-frame clonotypes and omits some of them. The V and J calls and the clone size are those of that table, but D and trimming were determined from the DNA. The table includes tens of thousands of clones, about nine tenths detected once. Sequencing was performed on peripheral blood. This chain links TRBV29-1 with TRBJ1-2; D is perhaps TRBD1 (5 bases). The sequence came from a male donor with acute or convalescent COVID-19. DNA for the CDR3: TGCAGCGTTCGGCCGACAGTGGAAGGCTACACCTTC. This sequence encodes CSVRPTVEGYTF.